This T cell receptor (beta chain) was recorded in a study of OX40 agonist ivuxolimab in advanced cancers. Study background: Ivuxolimab was administered intravenously to patients at 0.01 to 10 mg/kg every 2 weeks.

Generated by immunoSEQ multiplex PCR, the TCRdb table keeps only in-frame clones and is missing some. Of some 70,000 clones in the sample, roughly four fifths were seen once. Sampling of blood occurred at baseline, cycle 4 day 1, and cycle 7 day 1. Study outcomes and limitations: At doses 0.1 to 3.0 mg/kg, CD4+ and CD8+ clones expanded. Determination of antigen specificity was not performed for the expanded peripheral T cells.

V shed 5 bases and J shed 4 bases, with 16 bases lying between them. Germline loops: CDR1 SGHAT, CDR2 FQNNGV. The CDR3 is made up of 15 amino acids. Concerning this clone itself: Antigen unknown.

This clonotype was obtained from an adult with an advanced solid tumor such as melanoma, head and neck, liver or kidney cancer. This material consisted of CD4+ or CD8+ T cells sorted from blood, taken in a trial of the OX40 agonist ivuxolimab. The chain recombines TRBV11-2 with TRBJ2-3; tentatively, D is TRBD1 (5 bases). CDR3: CASSPPGRSADTQYF. CDR3 sequence (DNA): TGTGCCAGCAGCCCTCCAGGGCGGTCCGCAGATACGCAGTATTTT.